The next 19 T cell receptor beta chains were all read from a single sample in a study of identical twins. TCRdb reanalysed the 5' RACE reads using MiXCR and keeps one entry per CDR3 protein. The table lists 1.5 million to 2 million distinct CDR3 sequences, about 32% of them singletons. Sequencing was carried out using cord blood. These receptors were obtained from a newborn girl in good health.

This clonotype has a handful of counts. CDR3 residues: CASSLGVEGKLFF. The CDR3 nucleotides read TGTGCCAGCAGCTTAGGGGTAGAAGGAAAACTGTTTTTT. The chain links TRBV7-9 to TRBJ1-4; D ambiguous. From germline, CDR1 is SEHNR and CDR2 FQNEAQ (reference sequence). The CDR3 is made up of 13 amino acids. With 1 base removed from V and 10 bases from J, the gap between germline ends came to 10 bases.

This clonotype appeared a few times. The chain carries TRBV3-1 and TRBJ2-1; 7 bases match TRBD2. There are 14 residues in the CDR3. The germline V gene encodes CDR1 LGHDT and CDR2 YNNKEL (reference sequence). V trimming: 4 bases; J trimming: 10 bases; junction bases outside the gene matches: 10. The CDR3 loop reads CASSPRLASYEQFF. DNA for the CDR3: TGTGCCAGCAGCCCAAGACTAGCTAGCTACGAGCAGTTCTTC.

This clonotype occurred a few times. This sequence may be a read error, since a much larger clone differs from it by one base. This chain joins TRBV28 and TRBJ1-5; tentatively, D is TRBD1 (6 bases). V was trimmed by 3 bases and J by 3 bases, leaving 9 bases between them. CDR1 is MDHEN and CDR2 is SYDVKM in the germline V gene. The CDR3 has 14 residues. The CDR3 loop reads CASSFSGANQPQHF. The CDR3 DNA follows: TGTGCCAGCAGTTTCTCGGGGGCCAATCAGCCCCAGCATTTT.

This clonotype was detected a few times. DNA of the CDR3: TGTGCCATCGGGGGGACAGGGGGCGCAGATACGCAGTATTTT. Encoded protein: CAIGGTGGADTQYF. The chain is built from TRBV10-3 and TRBJ2-3, with 12 bases aligning to TRBD1. Germline V gives CDR1 ENHRY, CDR2 SYGVKD. Losses at the gene ends were 8 bases for V and 4 bases for J; bases not matched to a gene: 4. This CDR3 comprises 14 residues.

This clonotype was observed a handful of times. A junction end diverges from the germline sequence, so it may reflect a read error. The CDR3 DNA is TGTGCCAGTAGCGTCCTCAACTCAGGGGTAGATACGCAGTATTTT. Its translation is CASSVLNSGVDTQYF. The rearrangement uses TRBV9 and TRBJ2-3, with D tentatively TRBD1 (6 bases). This CDR3 has 15 amino acids. Looked up from germline, CDR1 is SGDLS and CDR2 is YYNGEE.

This clonotype was counted a few times. The chain links TRBV5-1 to TRBJ1-4; 10 positions agree with TRBD1. With 2 bases clipped from V and 5 bases from J, the junction kept 3 bases outside the gene matches. Per the germline V gene, CDR1 is SGHRS and CDR2 is YFSETQ. The CDR3 has 15 amino acids. The CDR3 loop reads CASSFLGQGNEKLFF. The CDR3, as DNA: TGCGCCAGCAGCTTCCTGGGACAGGGGAATGAAAAACTGTTTTTT.

This clonotype came up a few times. The V call is TRBV6-5, the J call TRBJ2-1, with D tentatively TRBD2 (5 bases). The CDR3 sequence is 15 residues long. In germline, CDR1 is MNHEY, CDR2 SVGAGI. The V and J ends lost 6 bases and 0 bases respectively, with 12 bases between them. The CDR3 sequence: CASRILGSSYNEQFF. The CDR3 nucleotides are TGTGCCAGCAGGATTCTAGGGAGCTCCTACAATGAGCAGTTCTTC.

This clonotype was seen once. The rearrangement links TRBV28 to TRBJ2-3; D uncertain. V lost 8 bases and J lost 1, with 13 bases in between. The V gene's germline CDR1 is MDHEN and CDR2 SYDVKM. The CDR3 is made up of 14 amino acids. Written as DNA, the CDR3 is TGTGCCAGCCGAATACCTGGGGGCACAGATACGCAGTATTTT. Translating it yields CASRIPGGTDTQYF.

This clonotype has just a few counts. The chain joins TRBV6-6 to TRBJ2-7; TRBD2 aligns across 10 bases. V lost 2 bases and J lost 4; bases outside the gene matches: 5. The CDR3 contains 15 residues. The germline V gene encodes CDR1 MNHNY and CDR2 SVGAGI (reference sequence). CDR3 DNA: TGTGCCAGCAGTTACCCGGGACTAGCGCCGTACGAGCAGTACTTC. As protein: CASSYPGLAPYEQYF.

This chain connects TRBV4-1 to TRBJ2-5; 8 nucleotides align to TRBD1. With 3 bases clipped from V and 13 bases from J, the junction kept 16 bases outside the gene matches. Germline CDR1 and CDR2: MGHRA and YSYEKL. CDR3 length: 15 residues. This chain's CDR3 is CASSQKGTDRGPRYF. The CDR3, as DNA: TGCGCCAGCAGCCAGAAAGGGACCGACAGGGGACCAAGGTACTTC.

This clonotype came up a few times. The chain couples TRBV25-1 to TRBJ2-5; 8 bases are a match to TRBD2. After removal of 2 bases from V and 1 base from J, the junction contained 0 bases not matched to a gene. Germline-derived CDR1 and CDR2 are MGHDK and SYGVNS. This CDR3 has 14 residues. The CDR3 loop is CASSESGGQETQYF. DNA of the CDR3: TGTGCCAGCAGTGAAAGCGGGGGCCAAGAGACCCAGTACTTC.

Note on this clonotype: A much more abundant neighbour one base away suggests this may be a read error. The chain combines TRBV11-3 with TRBJ2-3; 14 bases agree with TRBD2. The CDR3 has 15 residues. The V and J ends lost 5 bases and 7 bases, in that order; junction bases with no gene match: 5. Looked up from germline, CDR1 is SGHNT and CDR2 is YENEEA. The CDR3 is CASSPGTSGRHTQYF. The DNA of the CDR3 is TGTGCCAGCAGCCCCGGGACTAGCGGGAGACATACGCAGTATTTT.

A few counts support this clonotype. The J gene is TRBJ2-4, the V gene TRBV20-1; either TRBD1 or TRBD2 may fit D (5 bases each). Looked up from germline, CDR1 is DFQATT and CDR2 is SNEGSKA (reference sequence). The ends were cut back, 5 bases at V and 7 bases at J, with 15 bases in the middle. This CDR3 contains 13 residues. Here the CDR3 DNA reads TGCAGTGCTTGGCCCGGGACGAGGAACATTCAGTACTTC. Translated, it gives CSAWPGTRNIQYF.

This clonotype was found a few times. This chain joins TRBV4-2 and TRBJ2-1; 9 positions match TRBD2. This CDR3 is built from 16 residues. J was trimmed by 8 bases and V by 0 bases; bases with no gene match: 8. Germline CDR1 and CDR2: LGHNA and YNFKEQ. CDR3 residues: CASSQDGGGAVDEQFF. As DNA, the CDR3 is TGTGCCAGCAGCCAAGATGGCGGGGGGGCGGTGGATGAGCAGTTCTTC.

V usage is TRBV7-2 and J usage is TRBJ2-7, with 10 positions matching TRBD2. The CDR3 is made up of 16 amino acids. Trimming cost V 1 base and J 0 bases; bases outside gene matches: 3. The germline CDR1 and CDR2 sequences are SGHTA and FQGNSA. The CDR3 bases are TGTGCCAGCAGCTTAGGGGGACTAGCGACCTCCTACGAGCAGTACTTC. Translated, it gives CASSLGGLATSYEQYF.

V usage is TRBV4-2 and J usage is TRBJ1-5; no firm D call. Trimming cost V 1 base and J 1 base, with 8 bases left between them. CDR3 size: 15 residues. The germline V gene encodes CDR1 LGHNA and CDR2 YNFKEQ. CDR3 sequence reads: CASSQALLSNQPQHF. DNA for the CDR3: TGTGCCAGCAGCCAAGCCCTTTTGAGCAATCAGCCCCAGCATTTT.

J is TRBJ2-7 and V is TRBV20-1; D gene ambiguous. V was shortened by 5 bases and J by 6 bases, with 17 bases between the two germline ends. The CDR3 runs to 13 residues. CDR1 is DFQATT, CDR2 SNEGSKA, per germline (reference sequence). CDR3 DNA sequence: TGCAGTGCTTGCCCCTTCGTAGAAGGCGAGCAGTACTTC. It codes for CSACPFVEGEQYF.

Concerning this clonotype: The junction differs from germline at one of its ends, possibly a read error. The gene calls are TRBV28 and TRBJ2-1; a weak D match, TRBD2 (6 bases). Germline loops: CDR1 MDHEN, CDR2 SYDVKM. The CDR3 totals 13 residues. This CDR3 reads CASAPGLYNGQFF. The DNA for the CDR3 is TGTGCCAGCGCCCCGGGACTCTACAATGGGCAGTTCTTC.

The chain is built from TRBV5-1 and TRBJ2-7, with 9 positions matching TRBD2. CDR1 and CDR2 from the germline V gene are SGHRS and YFSETQ. J was trimmed by 2 bases and V by 2 bases; bases with no gene match: 11. The CDR3 length is 17 residues. The CDR3 loop reads CASSFGTSHPSPYEQYF. DNA for the CDR3: TGCGCCAGCAGCTTCGGGACTAGCCATCCTAGCCCCTACGAGCAGTACTTC.